This paragraph reports one T cell receptor beta chain. The clone's antigen remains unknown. No per-base quality is available; no much larger clone lies one base away. The germline V gene gives CDR1 as MNHEY and CDR2 as SVGAGI. The V end gives up 4 bases and the J end 7 bases, leaving 14 bases in the junction not matched to a gene. The CDR3 holds 18 amino acids from the cysteine to the phenylalanine. Just CDR3 DNA is preserved here, 54 bases in frame from base 1. This sample is drawn from a study of T cells after yellow fever vaccination (dated by TCRdb to the late 2010s). For context, the study as a whole: Libraries from fractions with low cell numbers were prepared with the SMART-Seq v4 Ultra Low Input RNA kit. To track T-cell clones before and after primary and booster YFV17D yellow fever vaccination, bulk TCR alpha and beta repertoires were sequenced longitudinally. Two healthy male donors made up the cohort, one aged 18 to 29 years and the other aged 30 to 39 years. Bulk PBMC replicates and cell subsets were isolated from blood drawn at multiple timepoints before and after both primary and secondary immunization. Beyond this particular receptor, the publication reports: Most clones expanded after primary vaccination (almost 98% of CD4 and about 85% of CD8) were re-detected after the booster, suggesting that broad memory maintenance occurred. A small fraction of clonotypes appeared in both the CD4 and CD8 compartments, likely as a result of convergent recombination. Only a couple of donors were included in the study, so the extent to which the findings can be generalized is limited. Computational filtering was needed because FACS-sorted repertoires could contain abundant contaminating clonotypes from the bulk population. The secondary T-cell response was weaker than the primary response but faster, peaking on day 5 instead of day 15.

The meaning of the sample's treatment or condition label: live attenuated yellow fever vaccine strain. PBMCs were isolated from peripheral blood using a standard Ficoll-Paque protocol. Dynabeads CD4 and CD8 positive selection kits were used to isolate the CD4 and CD8 T-cell fractions. TriZol was used to extract RNA from bulk PBMCs, CD4 and CD8 fractions, and dextramer-positive and dextramer-negative fractions. The sequencer listed for this sample is Illumina NovaSeq 6000. TCR cDNA was made using 5'RACE template switching, a step that added a universal primer site and unique molecular identifiers. cDNA synthesis was primed from both the TCR alpha and TCR beta constant segments. Two PCR steps were used to amplify libraries, with sample barcodes and sequencing adapters being added in the second step. Libraries were sequenced on Illumina HiSeq 2500 (2x100 bp) or NovaSeq (2x150 bp). Concerning the study's data processing: Reads were demultiplexed and collapsed into UMI consensus sequences with MIGEC, and V(D)J alignment was performed with MiXCR. Vaccine-responding clonotypes were identified with edgeR using replicate PBMC samples, with FDR below 0.01 and a log2 fold change above 5 up to day 15 being required. CD4 or CD8 identity was assigned to each bulk clonotype according to whether the clonotype was present at higher abundance in the sequenced CD4 repertoire or the sequenced CD8 repertoire. TCRdb reworked the public reads: Q25 trimming with fastp, MiXCR clone assembly, productive beta chains retained. Under each unique CDR3 protein, matching rows form one entry showing the most common genes and DNA. The V and J calls and clone size come from TCRdb's table, not from the authors' own analysis. This sample comprises 100,000 to 150,000 distinct CDR3 sequences, approximately 8.4% of them detected only once. The biggest ten clones account for approximately 39% of the sample.

This TCR derives from a man aged 18 to 35 who received the YFV17D yellow fever vaccine. The chain is assembled from TRBV6-5 and TRBJ2-2, with 11 central nucleotides matching TRBD2. Specimen: CD8+ T cells sorted from PBMCs, collected on the day of the yellow fever booster vaccination. CDR3 region: CASSWGLADPGGVGELFF. Read as DNA, the sequence is TGTGCCAGCAGTTGGGGACTAGCGGATCCCGGGGGGGTCGGGGAGCTGTTTTTT.